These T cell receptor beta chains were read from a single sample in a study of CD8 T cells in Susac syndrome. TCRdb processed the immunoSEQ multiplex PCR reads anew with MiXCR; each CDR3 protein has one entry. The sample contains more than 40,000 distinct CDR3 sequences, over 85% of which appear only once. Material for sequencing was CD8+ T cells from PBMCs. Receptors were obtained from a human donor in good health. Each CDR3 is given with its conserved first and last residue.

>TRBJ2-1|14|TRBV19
CASSIGGSYNEQFF
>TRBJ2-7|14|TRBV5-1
CASSLADRVNEQYF
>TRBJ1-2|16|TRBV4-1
CASTNPGIGGNYGYTF
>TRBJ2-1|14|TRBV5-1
CASSSRDPYNEQFF
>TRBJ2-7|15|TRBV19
CASRLRGGDAYEQYF
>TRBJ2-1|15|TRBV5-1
CASSLVGLGVHEQFF
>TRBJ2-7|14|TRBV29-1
CSATKTGNPYEQYF
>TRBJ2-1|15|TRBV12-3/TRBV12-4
CASSLVSGKGSEQFF
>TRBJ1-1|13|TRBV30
CAWSVRGNTEAFF
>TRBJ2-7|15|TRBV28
CANRETGTSDYEQYF
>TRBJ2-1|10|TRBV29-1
CSVVGFEQFF
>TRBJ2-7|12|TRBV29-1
CSVDTRAGEQYF
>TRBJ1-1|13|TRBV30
CAWSSGDRTEAFF
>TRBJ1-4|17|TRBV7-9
CASSSPGSTSTNEKLFF
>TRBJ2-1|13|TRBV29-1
CSVDRGSSNEQFF
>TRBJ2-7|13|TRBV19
CASSIQGSYEQYF
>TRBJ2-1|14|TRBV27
CASSLQGVYNEQFF
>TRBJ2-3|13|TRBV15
CATSRARRDTQYF
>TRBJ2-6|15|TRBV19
CASSPIVSGANVLTF
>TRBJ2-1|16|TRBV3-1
CASSPRLAGVGNEQFF
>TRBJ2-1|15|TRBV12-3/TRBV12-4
CASSPLGALYNEQFF
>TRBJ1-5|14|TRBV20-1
CSAPDWGSNQPQHF
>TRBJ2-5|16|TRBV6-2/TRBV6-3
CASSYSKRDKQETQYF
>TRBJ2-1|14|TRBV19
CASSVAPSGNEQFF
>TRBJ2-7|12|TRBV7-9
CASSYTPYEQYF
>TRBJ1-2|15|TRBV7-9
CASSAGTGGGFGYTF
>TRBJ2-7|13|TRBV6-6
CASSYAGGYEQYF
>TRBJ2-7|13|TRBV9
CASSVAPSYEQYF
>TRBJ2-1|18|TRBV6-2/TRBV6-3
CASLRDRGGWDPSNEQFF
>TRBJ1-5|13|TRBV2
CASGTGPGQPQHF
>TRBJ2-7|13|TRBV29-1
CSVEAPGSYEQYF
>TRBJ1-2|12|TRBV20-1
CSARGPSYGYTF
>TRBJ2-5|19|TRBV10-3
CAISETLSWQGLSMETQYF
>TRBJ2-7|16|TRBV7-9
CASSLGQGPGAYEQYF
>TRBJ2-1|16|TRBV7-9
CASSSPSGRAHNEQFF
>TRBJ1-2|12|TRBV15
CATSSIGQGSTF
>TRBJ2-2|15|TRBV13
CASSSRGEGTGELFF
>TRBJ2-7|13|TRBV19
CASWDRGVNEQYF
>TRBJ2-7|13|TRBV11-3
CASSLFHGNEQYF
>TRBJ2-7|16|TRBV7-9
CASSPVLAGSAYEQYF
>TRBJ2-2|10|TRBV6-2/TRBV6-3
CASGTGELFF
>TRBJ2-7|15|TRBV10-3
CAISDVGPLTYEQYF
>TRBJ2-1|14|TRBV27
CASSLGTRGNEQFF
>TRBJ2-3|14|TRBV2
CARGGSLRGDTQYF
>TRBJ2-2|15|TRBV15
CATSRDHVNTGELFF
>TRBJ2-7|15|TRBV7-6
CASSLDGRLSYEQYF
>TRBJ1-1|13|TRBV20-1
CSARDLGGTEAFF
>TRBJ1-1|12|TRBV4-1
CASSQGGRGAFF
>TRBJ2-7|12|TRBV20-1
CSARWEGYEQYF
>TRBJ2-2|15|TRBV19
CASSPGTIGTGELFF
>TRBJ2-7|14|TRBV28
CASSHRQVGHEQYF
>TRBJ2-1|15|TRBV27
CASSPLLWGPDEQFF
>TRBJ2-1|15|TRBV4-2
CASSQSLGRAHEQFF
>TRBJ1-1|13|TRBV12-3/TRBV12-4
CASTPLGGIEAFF
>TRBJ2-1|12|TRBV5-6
CASSLPNNEQFF